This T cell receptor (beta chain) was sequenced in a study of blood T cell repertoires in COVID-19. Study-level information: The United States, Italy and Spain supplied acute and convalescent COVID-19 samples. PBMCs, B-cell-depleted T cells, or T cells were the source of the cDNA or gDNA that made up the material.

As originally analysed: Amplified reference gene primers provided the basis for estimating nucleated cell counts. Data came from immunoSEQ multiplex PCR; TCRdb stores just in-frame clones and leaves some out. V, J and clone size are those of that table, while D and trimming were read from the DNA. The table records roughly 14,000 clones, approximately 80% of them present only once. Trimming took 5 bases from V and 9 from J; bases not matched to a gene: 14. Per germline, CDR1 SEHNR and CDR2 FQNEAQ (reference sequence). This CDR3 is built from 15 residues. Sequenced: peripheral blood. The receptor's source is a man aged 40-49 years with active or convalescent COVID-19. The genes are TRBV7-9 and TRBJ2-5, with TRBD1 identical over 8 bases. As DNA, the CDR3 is TGTGCCAGCAGCCCCATAAATGGACAGGGAGGAGCCCAGTACTTC. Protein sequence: CASSPINGQGGAQYF.